The source of this T cell receptor (beta chain) is a study of T and B cells in COVID-19 patients. TRB was amplified from around 230-520 ng of blood genomic DNA. CDR1 is LNHDA and CDR2 is SQIVND in the germline V gene (reference sequence). With 5 bases clipped from V and 6 bases from J, the junction kept 7 bases outside the gene matches. The CDR3 consists of 14 residues. BIOMED2 TRB-A/B primer pools were used in multiplex TRB PCR. TCRdb called the multiplex PCR reads again in MiXCR, with one record for every CDR3 protein. The repertoire consists of 4,000 to 6,000 distinct CDR3 sequences, with 25% to 35% occurring once and the leading ten covering roughly 5.3%. Study results and caveats: Exclusive to the recovered cohort were some 2,500 TCR clusters, about 29 of them with low generation probability. In COVID-19 patients, T cell receptor beta variable and joining gene use was reportedly strongly skewed.

By share, this clonotype counts as medium-sized. The target antigen is unknown. Sample: blood. This TCR was sampled from a human donor with active COVID-19. The chain links TRBV19 to TRBJ2-7; 10 bases fit TRBD1. In nucleotides, the CDR3 is TGTGCCAGTAGTGCCCGGACAGGGGGGGGCGAGCAGTACTTC. Residues: CASSARTGGGEQYF.